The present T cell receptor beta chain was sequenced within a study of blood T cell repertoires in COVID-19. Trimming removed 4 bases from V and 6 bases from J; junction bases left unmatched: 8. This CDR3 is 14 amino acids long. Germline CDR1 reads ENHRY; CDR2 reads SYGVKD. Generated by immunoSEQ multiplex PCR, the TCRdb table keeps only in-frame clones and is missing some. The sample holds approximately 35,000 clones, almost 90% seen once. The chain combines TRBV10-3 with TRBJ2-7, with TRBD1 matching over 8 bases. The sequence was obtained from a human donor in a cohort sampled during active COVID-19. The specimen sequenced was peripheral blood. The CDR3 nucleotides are TGTGCCATCAGTGGCCCCCGGGACAGGTCCGAGCAGTACTTC. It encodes CAISGPRDRSEQYF.